Reported below is one TCR beta chain. The entry originates in a study of blood T cell repertoires in COVID-19. Original methodology: Scientists estimated how many nucleated cells there were by amplifying reference gene primers. Sequenced by immunoSEQ multiplex PCR; TCRdb stores in-frame clones only, minus some. The D gene and trimming were derived from the DNA, and the V and J assignments and clone size from that table. This table holds some 140,000 clones, about four fifths found once. The CDR3 consists of 14 residues. Deletions cut 1 base from V and 1 base from J, with 7 bases between. Germline V CDR1 and CDR2: LNHDA, SQIVND (reference sequence).

V usage is TRBV19 and J usage is TRBJ1-1; D is ambiguous. This receptor was obtained from a man in his forties with acute COVID-19. The sequencing input was PBMCs or T cells enriched from blood (not recorded which). This CDR3 is CASSIARGNTEAFF. The CDR3 DNA reads as TGTGCCAGTAGTATAGCCAGAGGGAACACTGAAGCTTTCTTT.